The rows below give T cell receptor beta chains drawn from one sample of a study of blood T cell repertoires in COVID-19. Method: immunoSEQ multiplex PCR; TCRdb's copy keeps in-frame clones and lacks some. The sample includes some 260,000 clones, about 89% of them seen just once. Specimen: PBMCs or T cells enriched from blood (not recorded which). The receptors originated from a man aged 40-50 years who had recovered from COVID-19. Each CDR3 is given with its conserved first and last residue. The D gene is left open where the match is weak. Size is omitted from some rows. Given values are once, few, many or a class for expanded clones.

abundance: -
j_gene: TRBJ1-2
d_gene: -
v_gene: TRBV6-5
CDR3aa: CASNSGYGYTF
CDR3nt: TGTGCCAGCAATTCAGGCTATGGCTACACCTTC

abundance: -
j_gene: TRBJ1-5
d_gene: -
v_gene: TRBV6-5
CDR3aa: CASSYFPDLNQPQHF
CDR3nt: TGTGCCAGCAGTTACTTTCCAGACTTGAATCAGCCCCAGCATTTT

abundance: -
j_gene: TRBJ1-2
d_gene: -
v_gene: TRBV7-9
CDR3aa: CASSLPQGSGYTF
CDR3nt: TGTGCCAGCAGCTTACCTCAGGGTTCTGGCTACACCTTC

abundance: -
j_gene: TRBJ1-4
d_gene: -
v_gene: TRBV27
CDR3aa: CASSLWLDEKLFF
CDR3nt: TGTGCCAGCAGTTTATGGCTGGATGAAAAACTGTTTTTT

abundance: once
j_gene: TRBJ2-7
d_gene: TRBD1
v_gene: TRBV18
CDR3aa: CASSQQSGQAFHEQYF
CDR3nt: TGTGCCAGCTCACAACAATCGGGACAGGCTTTCCACGAGCAGTACTTC

abundance: -
j_gene: TRBJ2-7
d_gene: -
v_gene: TRBV18
CDR3aa: CASSPPRPYEQYF
CDR3nt: TGTGCCAGCTCACCACCCAGGCCCTACGAGCAGTACTTC

abundance: -
j_gene: TRBJ2-1
d_gene: TRBD2
v_gene: TRBV28
CDR3aa: CASSWGTSSYNEQFF
CDR3nt: TGTGCCAGCAGCTGGGGGACTAGCTCCTACAATGAGCAGTTCTTC

abundance: -
j_gene: TRBJ1-2
d_gene: -
v_gene: TRBV27
CDR3aa: CASSPSGLQGHGGYTF
CDR3nt: TGTGCCAGCAGCCCGTCCGGATTACAGGGACATGGTGGCTACACCTTC

abundance: -
j_gene: TRBJ1-6
d_gene: TRBD1
v_gene: TRBV15
CDR3aa: CATSRGRGQNNSPLHF
CDR3nt: TGTGCCACCAGCAGAGGAAGGGGGCAGAATAATTCACCCCTCCACTTT

abundance: once
j_gene: TRBJ1-3
d_gene: TRBD1
v_gene: TRBV9
CDR3aa: CASSVTQGSGNTIYF
CDR3nt: TGTGCCAGCAGCGTGACACAGGGGTCCGGAAACACCATATATTTT

abundance: once
j_gene: TRBJ2-1
d_gene: -
v_gene: TRBV29-1
CDR3aa: CSVVLRAGYSYNEQFF
CDR3nt: TGCAGCGTTGTCCTGAGAGCAGGGTACTCCTACAATGAGCAGTTCTTC

abundance: -
j_gene: TRBJ2-1
d_gene: TRBD2
v_gene: TRBV4-1
CDR3aa: CASSSGLAGGPTYNEQFF
CDR3nt: TGCGCCAGCAGCTCGGGACTAGCGGGAGGGCCGACCTACAATGAGCAGTTCTTC

abundance: -
j_gene: TRBJ1-6
d_gene: -
v_gene: TRBV2
CDR3aa: CASRGQTNSPLHF
CDR3nt: TGTGCCAGCAGAGGACAGACCAATTCACCCCTCCACTTT

abundance: few
j_gene: TRBJ1-2
d_gene: -
v_gene: TRBV3-1/TRBV3-2
CDR3aa: CASSQAAGSGRAGYTF
CDR3nt: TGTGCCAGCAGCCAAGCGGCTGGAAGCGGAAGGGCAGGCTACACCTTC

abundance: -
j_gene: TRBJ2-7
d_gene: TRBD1
v_gene: TRBV6-5
CDR3aa: CASSYGDRVLSGEQYF
CDR3nt: TGTGCCAGCAGTTACGGGGACAGGGTTCTATCTGGCGAGCAGTACTTC

abundance: -
j_gene: TRBJ1-5
d_gene: -
v_gene: TRBV7-9
CDR3aa: CASSYTESNQPQHF
CDR3nt: TGTGCCAGCAGCTACACCGAATCTAATCAGCCCCAGCATTTT

abundance: few
j_gene: TRBJ2-1
d_gene: -
v_gene: TRBV4-2
CDR3aa: CASSQGLAGSYNEQFF
CDR3nt: TGTGCCAGCAGCCAAGGCCTTGCGGGATCGTACAATGAGCAGTTCTTC

abundance: -
j_gene: TRBJ2-1
d_gene: TRBD2
v_gene: TRBV7-8
CDR3aa: CASSFAGGDNEQFF
CDR3nt: TGTGCCAGCAGCTTCGCGGGAGGAGACAATGAGCAGTTCTTC

abundance: -
j_gene: TRBJ2-3
d_gene: TRBD2
v_gene: TRBV11-2
CDR3aa: CASTFPDSGRRADTQYF
CDR3nt: TGTGCCAGCACCTTTCCTGACAGCGGGAGGAGGGCAGATACGCAGTATTTT

abundance: -
j_gene: TRBJ1-2
d_gene: -
v_gene: TRBV3-1/TRBV3-2
CDR3aa: CASSFQDGYGYTF
CDR3nt: TGTGCCAGCAGCTTCCAGGATGGGTATGGCTACACCTTC

abundance: -
j_gene: TRBJ1-1
d_gene: TRBD1
v_gene: TRBV7-6
CDR3aa: CASSLRTGANTEAFF
CDR3nt: TGTGCCAGCAGCCTAAGGACAGGGGCGAACACTGAAGCTTTCTTT

abundance: -
j_gene: TRBJ2-1
d_gene: -
v_gene: TRBV5-1
CDR3aa: CASSLEQGSSRDQFF
CDR3nt: TGCGCCAGCAGCTTGGAGCAGGGGAGTTCGAGAGACCAGTTCTTC

abundance: -
j_gene: TRBJ2-7
d_gene: -
v_gene: TRBV7-8
CDR3aa: CASSLRRGSSYEQYF
CDR3nt: TGTGCCAGCAGCTTACGGCGCGGAAGCTCCTACGAGCAGTACTTC

abundance: -
j_gene: TRBJ2-1
d_gene: -
v_gene: TRBV7-8
CDR3aa: CASSIGQSYNEQFF
CDR3nt: TGTGCCAGCAGTATCGGACAGTCCTACAATGAGCAGTTCTTC

abundance: -
j_gene: TRBJ2-2
d_gene: TRBD1
v_gene: TRBV11-2
CDR3aa: CASSLGGAELFF
CDR3nt: TGTGCCAGCAGTCTAGGGGGCGCTGAGCTGTTTTTT

abundance: -
j_gene: TRBJ2-6
d_gene: -
v_gene: TRBV28
CDR3aa: CASSFEGSGANVLTF
CDR3nt: TGTGCCAGCAGTTTTGAGGGATCAGGGGCCAACGTCCTGACTTTC

abundance: -
j_gene: TRBJ1-3
d_gene: TRBD1
v_gene: TRBV30
CDR3aa: CAWSVTGVDTIYF
CDR3nt: TGTGCCTGGAGTGTTACAGGGGTAGACACCATATATTTT

abundance: -
j_gene: TRBJ2-7
d_gene: -
v_gene: TRBV9
CDR3aa: CASSVATDGDYEQYF
CDR3nt: TGTGCCAGCAGCGTAGCTACTGACGGAGACTACGAGCAGTACTTC

abundance: -
j_gene: TRBJ2-3
d_gene: TRBD2
v_gene: TRBV10-2
CDR3aa: CASSSGGTTGFTDTQYF
CDR3nt: TGCGCCAGCAGTTCTGGAGGGACTACCGGTTTCACAGATACGCAGTATTTT

abundance: -
j_gene: TRBJ2-7
d_gene: TRBD2
v_gene: TRBV3-1/TRBV3-2
CDR3aa: CASSQLKGLAGVYEQYF
CDR3nt: TGTGCCAGCAGCCAATTGAAGGGATTAGCGGGTGTCTACGAGCAGTACTTC